This entry concerns a single T cell receptor (beta chain). CDR1 and CDR2 from the germline V gene are SGHTA and FQGNSA. The length of the CDR3 is 18 residues. Trimming removed 2 bases from V and 0 bases from J, with 20 bases in between. This entry comes from a study of blood T cell repertoires in COVID-19. Repertoires were generated with immunoSEQ multiplex PCR, while TCRdb's copy carries only in-frame clones and drops some. Here the sample spans 120,000 to 150,000 clones, 80% to 90% being singletons. The TCR originated in a woman aged 55-75 years with COVID-19, enrolled during active disease. Sequencing was carried out using peripheral blood. This chain joins TRBV7-2 and TRBJ2-7, with a tentative D call TRBD1 (6 bases). CDR3: CASSLSIQTGSSSYEQYF. The CDR3 DNA reads as TGTGCCAGCAGCTTATCGATCCAAACAGGGTCCAGCTCCTACGAGCAGTACTTC.